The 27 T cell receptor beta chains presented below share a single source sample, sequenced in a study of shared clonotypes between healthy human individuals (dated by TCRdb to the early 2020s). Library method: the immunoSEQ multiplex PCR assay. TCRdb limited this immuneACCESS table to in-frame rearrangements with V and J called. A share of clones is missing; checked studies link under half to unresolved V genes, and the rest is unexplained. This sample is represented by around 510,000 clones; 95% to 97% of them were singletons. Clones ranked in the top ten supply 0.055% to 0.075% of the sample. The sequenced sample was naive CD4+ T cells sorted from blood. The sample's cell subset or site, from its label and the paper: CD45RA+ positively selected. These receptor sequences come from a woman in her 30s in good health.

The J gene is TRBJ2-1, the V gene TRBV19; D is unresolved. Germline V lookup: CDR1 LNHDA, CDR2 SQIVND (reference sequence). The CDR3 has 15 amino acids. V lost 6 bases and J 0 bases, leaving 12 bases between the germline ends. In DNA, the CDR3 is TGTGCCAGTAGCCCTACTAAGAGCTCCTACAATGAGCAGTTCTTC. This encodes CASSPTKSSYNEQFF.

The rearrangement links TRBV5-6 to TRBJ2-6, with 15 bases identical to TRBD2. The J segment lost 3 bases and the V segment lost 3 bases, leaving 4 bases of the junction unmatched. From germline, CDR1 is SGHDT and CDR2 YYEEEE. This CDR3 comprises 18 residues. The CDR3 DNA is TGTGCCAGCAGCTCACCGGGACTAGCGGGAGGTGGGGCCAACGTCCTGACTTTC. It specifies CASSSPGLAGGGANVLTF.

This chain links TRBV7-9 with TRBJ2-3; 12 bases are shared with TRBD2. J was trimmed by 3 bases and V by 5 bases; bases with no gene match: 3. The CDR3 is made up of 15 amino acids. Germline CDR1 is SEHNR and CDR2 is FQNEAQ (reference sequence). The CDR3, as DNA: TGTGCCAGCAGCCCTACTAGCGGGAGGACAGATACGCAGTATTTT. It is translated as CASSPTSGRTDTQYF.

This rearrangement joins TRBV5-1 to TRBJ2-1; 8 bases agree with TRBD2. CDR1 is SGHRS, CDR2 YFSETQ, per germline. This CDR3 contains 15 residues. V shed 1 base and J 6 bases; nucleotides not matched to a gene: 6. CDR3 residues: CASSLLRGESNEQFF. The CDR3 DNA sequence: TGCGCCAGCAGCTTGTTGCGGGGGGAAAGCAATGAGCAGTTCTTC.

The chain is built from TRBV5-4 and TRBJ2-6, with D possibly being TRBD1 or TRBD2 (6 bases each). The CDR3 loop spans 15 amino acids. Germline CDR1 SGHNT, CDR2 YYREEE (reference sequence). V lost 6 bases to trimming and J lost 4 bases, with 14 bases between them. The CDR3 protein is CASTIGGPGANVLTF. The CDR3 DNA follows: TGTGCCAGCACTATCGGGGGCCCCGGGGCCAACGTCCTGACTTTC.

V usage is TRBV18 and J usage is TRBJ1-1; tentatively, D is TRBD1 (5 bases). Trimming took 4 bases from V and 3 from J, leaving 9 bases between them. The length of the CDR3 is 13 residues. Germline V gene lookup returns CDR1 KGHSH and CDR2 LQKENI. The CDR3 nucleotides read TGTGCCAGCTCACAGGACAAACACACTGAAGCTTTCTTT. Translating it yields CASSQDKHTEAFF. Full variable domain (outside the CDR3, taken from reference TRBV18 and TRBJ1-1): NAGVMQNPRHLVRRRGQEARLRCSPMKGHSHVYWYRQLPEEGLKFMVYLQKENIIDESGMPKERFSAEFPKEGPSILRIQQVVRGDSAAYFCASSQDKHTEAFFGQGTRLTVV.

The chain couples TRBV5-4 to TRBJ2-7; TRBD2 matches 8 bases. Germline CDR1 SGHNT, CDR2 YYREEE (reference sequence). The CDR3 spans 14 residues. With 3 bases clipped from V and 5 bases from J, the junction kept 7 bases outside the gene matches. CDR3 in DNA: TGTGCCAGCAGCTCGAAAGCGGGAGAGGACGAGCAGTACTTC. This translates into CASSSKAGEDEQYF. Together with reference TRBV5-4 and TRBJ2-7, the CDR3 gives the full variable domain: ETGVTQSPTHLIKTRGQQVTLRCSSQSGHNTVSWYQQALGQGPQFIFQYYREEENGRGNFPPRFSGLQFPNYSSELNVNALELDDSALYLCASSSKAGEDEQYFGPGTRLTVT.

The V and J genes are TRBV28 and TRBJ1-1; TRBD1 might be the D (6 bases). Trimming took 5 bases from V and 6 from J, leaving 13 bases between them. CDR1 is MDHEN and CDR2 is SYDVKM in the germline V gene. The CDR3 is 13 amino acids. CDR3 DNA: TGTGCCAGCAGTGCCGGCACAGGGCCTGAAGCTTTCTTT. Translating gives CASSAGTGPEAFF.

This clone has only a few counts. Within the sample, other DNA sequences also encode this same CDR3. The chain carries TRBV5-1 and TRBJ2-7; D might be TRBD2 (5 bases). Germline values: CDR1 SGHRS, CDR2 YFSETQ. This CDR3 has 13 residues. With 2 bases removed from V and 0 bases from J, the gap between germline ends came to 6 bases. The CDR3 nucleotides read TGCGCCAGCAGCTTACGGGACTCCTACGAGCAGTACTTC. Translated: CASSLRDSYEQYF.

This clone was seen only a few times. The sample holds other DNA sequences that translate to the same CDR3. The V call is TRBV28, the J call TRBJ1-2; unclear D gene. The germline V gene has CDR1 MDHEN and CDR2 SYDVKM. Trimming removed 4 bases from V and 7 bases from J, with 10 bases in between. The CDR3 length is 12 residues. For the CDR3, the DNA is TGTGCCAGCAGTTCACAACCGGGTGGCTACACCTTC. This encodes CASSSQPGGYTF.

The CDR3 nucleotides read TGCGCCAGCAGCTCTCAGGCCGGGCCCAGGAGCTCCTACGAGCAGTACTTC. Translating gives CASSSQAGPRSSYEQYF. The V gene is TRBV5-1, the J gene TRBJ2-7; D remains unclear. Per the germline V gene, CDR1 is SGHRS and CDR2 is YFSETQ. The V and J ends lost 3 bases and 0 bases respectively, with 19 bases between them. The length of the CDR3 is 17 residues.

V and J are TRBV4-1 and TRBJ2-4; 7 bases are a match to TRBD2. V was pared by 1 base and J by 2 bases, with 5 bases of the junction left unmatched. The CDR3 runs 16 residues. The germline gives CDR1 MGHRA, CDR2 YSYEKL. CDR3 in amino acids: CASSQVGGRTKNIQYF. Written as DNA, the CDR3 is TGCGCCAGCAGCCAAGTTGGCGGGAGAACCAAAAACATTCAGTACTTC.

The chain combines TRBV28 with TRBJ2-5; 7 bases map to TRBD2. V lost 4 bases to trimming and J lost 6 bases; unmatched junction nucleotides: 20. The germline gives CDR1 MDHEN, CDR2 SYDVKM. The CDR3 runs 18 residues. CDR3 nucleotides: TGTGCCAGCAGTTCTATACCCCGGGTAGGCGGGAGTATGAAGACCCAGTACTTC. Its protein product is CASSSIPRVGGSMKTQYF.

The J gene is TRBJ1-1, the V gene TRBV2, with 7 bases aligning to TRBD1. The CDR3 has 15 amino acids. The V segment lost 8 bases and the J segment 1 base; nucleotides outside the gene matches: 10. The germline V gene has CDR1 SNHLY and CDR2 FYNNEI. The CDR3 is CASRRDRVPNTEAFF. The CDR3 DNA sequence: TGTGCCAGCCGACGGGACAGAGTTCCGAACACTGAAGCTTTCTTT.

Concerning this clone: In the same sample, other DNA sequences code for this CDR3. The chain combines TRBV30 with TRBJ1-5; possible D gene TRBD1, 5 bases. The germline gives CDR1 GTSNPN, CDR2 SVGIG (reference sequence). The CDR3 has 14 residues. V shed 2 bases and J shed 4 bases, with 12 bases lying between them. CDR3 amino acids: CAWSRGAGNQPQHF. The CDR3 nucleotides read TGTGCCTGGAGTAGAGGGGCAGGGAATCAGCCCCAGCATTTT. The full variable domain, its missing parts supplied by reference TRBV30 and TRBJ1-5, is SQTIHQWPATLVQPVGSPLSLECTVEGTSNPNLYWYRQAAGRGLQLLFYSVGIGQISSEVPQNLSASRPQDRQFILSSKKLLLSDSGFYLCAWSRGAGNQPQHFGDGTRLSIL.

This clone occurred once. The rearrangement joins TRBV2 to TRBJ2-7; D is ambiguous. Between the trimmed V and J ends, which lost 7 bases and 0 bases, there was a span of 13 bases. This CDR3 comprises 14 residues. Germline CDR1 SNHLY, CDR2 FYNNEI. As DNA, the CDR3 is TGTGCCAGCAAAGCTGAGCTTACCTCCTACGAGCAGTACTTC. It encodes CASKAELTSYEQYF.

In DNA form, the CDR3 reads TGTGCCAGCTCATCGGAGGGAGAGCGGTACTTC. It specifies CASSSEGERYF. The chain links TRBV18 to TRBJ2-5, with a weak D call TRBD2 (6 bases). Trimming stripped 5 bases from V and 13 bases from J, with 14 bases between. There are 11 residues in the CDR3. In germline, CDR1 is KGHSH, CDR2 LQKENI.

CDR3 coding DNA: TGTGCCAGTAGTTCATTAACAGGGTGGGGGATCAATGAGCAGTTCTTC. As protein: CASSSLTGWGINEQFF. The rearrangement joins TRBV19 to TRBJ2-1; possibly TRBD1 for D (6 bases). CDR1 and CDR2 from the germline V gene are LNHDA and SQIVND (reference sequence). V lost 5 bases to trimming and J lost 6 bases, with 20 bases between them. This CDR3 has 16 amino acids.

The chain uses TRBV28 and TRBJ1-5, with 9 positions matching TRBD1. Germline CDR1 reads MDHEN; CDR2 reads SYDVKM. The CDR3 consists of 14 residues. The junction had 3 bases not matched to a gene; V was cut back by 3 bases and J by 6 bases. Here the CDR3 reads CASSFGTGTQPQHF. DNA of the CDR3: TGTGCCAGCAGTTTCGGGACAGGGACTCAGCCCCAGCATTTT. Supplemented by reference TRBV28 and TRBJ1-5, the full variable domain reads DVKVTQSSRYLVKRTGEKVFLECVQDMDHENMFWYRQDPGLGLRLIYFSYDVKMKEKGDIPEGYSVSREKKERFSLILESASTNQTSMYLCASSFGTGTQPQHFGDGTRLSIL.

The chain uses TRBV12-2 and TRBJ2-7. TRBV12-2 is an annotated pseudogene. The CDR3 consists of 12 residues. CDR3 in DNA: TGTGCAAGTTCCCAGAGCTCCTACGAGCAGTACTTC. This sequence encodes CASSQSSYEQYF.

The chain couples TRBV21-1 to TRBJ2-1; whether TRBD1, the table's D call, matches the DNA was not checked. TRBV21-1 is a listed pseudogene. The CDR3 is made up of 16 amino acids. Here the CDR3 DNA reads TGTGCCAGCAGCGAAAGGTACAGGGGGCTCTACAATGAGCAGTTCTTC. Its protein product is CASSERYRGLYNEQFF.

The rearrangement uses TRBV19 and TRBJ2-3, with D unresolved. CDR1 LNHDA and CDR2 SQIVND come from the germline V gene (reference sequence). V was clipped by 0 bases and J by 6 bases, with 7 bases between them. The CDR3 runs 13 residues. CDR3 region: CASSIDPSDTQYF. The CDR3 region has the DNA TGTGCCAGTAGTATAGACCCGTCGGATACGCAGTATTTT. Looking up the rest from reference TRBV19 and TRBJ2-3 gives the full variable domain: DGGITQSPKYLFRKEGQNVTLSCEQNLNHDAMYWYRQDPGQGLRLIYYSQIVNDFQKGDIAEGYSVSREKKESFPLTVTSAQKNPTAFYLCASSIDPSDTQYFGPGTRLTVL.

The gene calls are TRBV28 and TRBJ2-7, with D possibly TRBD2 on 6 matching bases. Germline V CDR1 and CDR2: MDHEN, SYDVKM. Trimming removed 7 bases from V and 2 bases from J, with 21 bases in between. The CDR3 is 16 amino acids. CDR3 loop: CASTSPGWGEPYEQYF. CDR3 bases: TGTGCCAGCACCAGTCCCGGGTGGGGGGAACCCTACGAGCAGTACTTC.

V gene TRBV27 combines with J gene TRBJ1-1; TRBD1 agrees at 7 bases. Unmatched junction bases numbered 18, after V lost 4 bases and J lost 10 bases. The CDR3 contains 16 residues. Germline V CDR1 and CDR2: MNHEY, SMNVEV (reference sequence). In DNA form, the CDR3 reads TGTGCCAGCAGTTCCCTCCGGCGGACAGGAGGCCAGGGAGCTTTCTTT. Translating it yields CASSSLRRTGGQGAFF.

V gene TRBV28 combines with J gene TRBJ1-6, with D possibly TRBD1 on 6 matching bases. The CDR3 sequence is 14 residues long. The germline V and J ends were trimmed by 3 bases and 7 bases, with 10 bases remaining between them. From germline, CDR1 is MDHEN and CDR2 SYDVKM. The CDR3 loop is CASSFLDSNSPLHF. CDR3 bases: TGTGCCAGCAGTTTCCTGGACAGCAATTCACCCCTCCACTTT.

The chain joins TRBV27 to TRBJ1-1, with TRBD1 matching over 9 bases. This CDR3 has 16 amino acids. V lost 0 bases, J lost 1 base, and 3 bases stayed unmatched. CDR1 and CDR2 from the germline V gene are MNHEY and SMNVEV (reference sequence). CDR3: CASSLSSGQGNTEAFF. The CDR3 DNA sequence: TGTGCCAGCAGTTTATCGTCGGGACAGGGGAACACTGAAGCTTTCTTT.

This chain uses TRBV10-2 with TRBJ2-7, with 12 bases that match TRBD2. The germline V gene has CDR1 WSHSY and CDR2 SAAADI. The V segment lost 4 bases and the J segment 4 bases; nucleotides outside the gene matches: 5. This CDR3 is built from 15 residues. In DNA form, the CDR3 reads TGCGCCAGCAGTGTCCCGGGACTAGCGGGTTACGAGCAGTACTTC. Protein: CASSVPGLAGYEQYF.